These T cell receptor beta chains were read from a single sample in a study of T cell repertoires in cytomegalovirus infection. Using its own MiXCR run on the reads, TCRdb lists one record per CDR3 protein. The sample includes some 240,000 distinct CDR3 sequences, about 17% of them seen just once. The sequenced sample was CD8+ T cells from PBMCs. Source of these receptors: a human donor in good health (CMV status not recorded). Some clones in this sample may be carry-over from other donors' samples. CDR3s include the opening cysteine and the closing phenylalanine or tryptophan. A D gene is named only where the DNA matches it firmly. Size tells how often a clone was seen (once, few, many) or the class of an expanded clone, and some rows leave it out.

>TRBD1|TRBJ2-3|.|TRBV29-1
CSVERTGDGTDTQYF
TGCAGCGTTGAAAGGACAGGGGACGGCACAGATACGCAGTATTTT
>.|TRBJ2-2|many|TRBV7-9
CASSLARRELFF
TGTGCCAGCAGCTTAGCACGGAGGGAGCTGTTTTTT
>.|TRBJ2-7|.|TRBV6-6
CASSFDYSHYEQYF
TGTGCCAGCAGTTTCGACTACAGCCACTACGAGCAGTACTTC
>.|TRBJ2-5|few|TRBV7-8
CASSNPADSQETQYF
TGTGCCAGCAGCAACCCGGCAGACAGCCAAGAGACCCAGTACTTC
>TRBD1|TRBJ2-7|many|TRBV4-1
CASSQDATGTGDYEQYF
TGCGCCAGCAGCCAAGATGCCACCGGGACAGGGGACTACGAGCAGTACTTC
>.|TRBJ2-3|few|TRBV12-3/TRBV12-4
CASKRQTRTDTQYF
TGTGCCAGCAAGAGACAGACCCGCACAGATACGCAGTATTTT
>.|TRBJ1-6|few|TRBV2
CASSEAGGYYNSPLHF
TGTGCCAGCAGTGAAGCCGGGGGATACTATAATTCACCCCTCCACTTT
>.|TRBJ2-4|few|TRBV12-5
CASGPQMGSRAPKAKNIQYF
TGTGCTAGTGGTCCCCAAATGGGTTCCAGGGCCCCTAAGGCCAAAAACATTCAGTACTTC
>.|TRBJ2-2|many|TRBV7-9
CASTWTGELFF
TGTGCCAGCACCTGGACCGGGGAGCTGTTTTTT
>TRBD2|TRBJ2-5|many|TRBV11-2
CASSPGTSGKQETQYF
TGTGCCAGCAGCCCCGGGACTAGCGGTAAACAAGAGACCCAGTACTTC
>TRBD1|TRBJ2-2|many|TRBV6-1
CASSNQYRGRNTGELFF
TGTGCCAGCAGTAACCAGTACAGGGGCCGGAACACCGGGGAGCTGTTTTTT
>TRBD1|TRBJ1-4|many|TRBV6-8
CASIQGDRVHEKLFF
TGTGCCAGCATTCAGGGGGACAGGGTACATGAAAAACTGTTTTTT
>TRBD2|TRBJ2-1|many|TRBV28
CASSLSSVVPRRAGGYNEQFF
TGTGCCAGCAGTTTAAGTTCTGTCGTCCCGAGAAGAGCGGGGGGTTACAATGAGCAGTTCTTC
>TRBD1|TRBJ2-7|.|TRBV29-1
CSTRTGGYEQYF
TGCAGCACCCGGACAGGGGGCTACGAGCAGTACTTC
>TRBD1|TRBJ1-1|.|TRBV27
CASTTGSMNTEAFF
TGTGCCAGCACGACAGGGAGTATGAACACTGAAGCTTTCTTT
>.|TRBJ1-1|.|TRBV4-3
CASSQGPGGVTEAFF
TGCGCCAGCAGCCAAGGGCCCGGGGGAGTCACTGAAGCTTTCTTT
>.|TRBJ1-1|many|TRBV4-3
CASSQGRAWPSIEAFF
TGCGCCAGCAGCCAAGGCCGGGCTTGGCCTTCAATTGAAGCTTTCTTT
>TRBD1|TRBJ1-3|.|TRBV6-6
CASSSTGRGNTIYF
TGTGCCAGCAGTTCGACAGGGCGCGGAAACACCATATATTTT
>.|TRBJ1-1|many|TRBV12-3/TRBV12-4
CASSLGGLHTEAFF
TGTGCCAGCAGTTTAGGGGGTCTTCACACTGAAGCTTTCTTT
>.|TRBJ2-4|.|TRBV27
CASSEPRGIQYF
TGTGCCAGCAGTGAGCCCCGGGGCATTCAGTACTTC
>.|TRBJ2-2|.|TRBV7-9
CASRPPLGRGPEGGTGELFF
TGTGCCAGCAGGCCACCCCTGGGAAGGGGGCCGGAGGGTGGCACCGGGGAGCTGTTTTTT
>.|TRBJ1-1|many|TRBV7-9
CASSLGPALEAFF
TGTGCCAGCAGCTTAGGGCCAGCACTCGAAGCTTTCTTT
>.|TRBJ2-1|few|TRBV12-3/TRBV12-4
CASSFRPGDEQFF
TGTGCCAGCAGCTTCCGGCCCGGTGATGAGCAGTTCTTC
>.|TRBJ1-1|few|TRBV7-9
CASSTRRPMNTEAFF
TGTGCCAGCAGCACTCGTCGACCGATGAACACTGAAGCTTTCTTT
>TRBD1|TRBJ1-1|.|TRBV5-1
CASRTGGINTEAFF
TGCGCCAGCCGTACAGGGGGGATAAACACTGAAGCTTTCTTT
>.|TRBJ1-3|.|TRBV20-1
CSARDLQTRNTIYF
TGCAGTGCTAGAGATCTCCAGACACGAAACACCATATATTTT
>.|TRBJ2-5|.|TRBV6-6
CASSFTGTQETQYF
TGTGCCAGCAGTTTCACGGGAACCCAAGAGACCCAGTACTTC
>.|TRBJ2-3|.|TRBV29-1
CSVEDLTEKESVTDTQYF
TGCAGCGTTGAAGACCTTACAGAGAAGGAGTCTGTCACAGATACGCAGTATTTT
>TRBD2|TRBJ2-7|many|TRBV14
CASSNWGGPYEQYF
TGTGCCAGCAGCAACTGGGGGGGACCCTACGAGCAGTACTTC
>.|TRBJ1-2|many|TRBV6-6
CASSYSTAVGTDYGYTF
TGTGCCAGCAGTTACTCGACGGCGGTGGGGACGGATTATGGCTACACCTTC
>TRBD2|TRBJ2-3|many|TRBV2
CASSDLLAGVSPDTQYF
TGTGCCAGCAGTGATTTACTAGCGGGGGTGTCCCCAGATACGCAGTATTTT
>TRBD2|TRBJ2-3|many|TRBV7-2
CASSVLADTQYF
TGTGCCAGCAGCGTACTAGCGGATACGCAGTATTTT
>.|TRBJ1-3|.|TRBV4-3
CASSQDLHRDTKNPSGNTIYF
TGCGCCAGCAGCCAAGATCTCCACCGGGACACTAAAAACCCCTCTGGAAACACCATATATTTT
>TRBD1|TRBJ1-1|few|TRBV11-2
CASSFPGQDEAFF
TGTGCCAGCAGCTTCCCCGGACAGGATGAAGCTTTCTTT
>.|TRBJ2-1|few|TRBV9
CASSGGRERHEQFF
TGTGCCAGCAGCGGGGGAAGGGAACGGCATGAGCAGTTCTTC
>.|TRBJ2-1|many|TRBV4-1
CASSLRRARDEQFF
TGCGCCAGCAGCCTCCGCAGGGCCAGGGATGAGCAGTTCTTC
>.|TRBJ1-6|.|TRBV10-3
CAISDRDHNSPLHF
TGTGCCATCAGTGACAGGGACCATAATTCACCCCTCCACTTT
>TRBD2|TRBJ2-1|.|TRBV4-3
CASSQSLAGSNEQFF
TGCGCCAGCAGCCAATCATTAGCGGGGAGTAATGAGCAGTTCTTC
>.|TRBJ1-5|.|TRBV6-5
CASSLPPGGIGRGNQPQHF
TGTGCCAGCAGTCTCCCTCCGGGAGGGATTGGCCGAGGCAATCAGCCCCAGCATTTT
>.|TRBJ1-1|few|TRBV4-3
CASSQVGGWTEAFF
TGCGCCAGCAGCCAAGTGGGGGGCTGGACTGAAGCTTTCTTT
>TRBD1|TRBJ2-5|few|TRBV20-1
CSARRDRGFETQYF
TGCAGTGCTAGACGGGACAGGGGTTTTGAGACCCAGTACTTC
>.|TRBJ1-1|many|TRBV7-9
CASSLRQHSTEAFF
TGTGCCAGCAGCTTACGCCAGCATAGCACTGAAGCTTTCTTT
>.|TRBJ1-1|many|TRBV7-6
CASSLNTGSEAFF
TGTGCCAGCAGCTTGAACACCGGAAGTGAAGCTTTCTTT
>.|TRBJ2-2|.|TRBV6-8
CASSYGQPYGELFF
TGTGCCAGCAGTTACGGACAACCTTACGGGGAGCTGTTTTTT
>TRBD2|TRBJ2-1|.|TRBV24-1
CATSHPAGTYNEQFF
TGTGCCACCAGTCACCCAGCGGGGACCTACAATGAGCAGTTCTTC
>.|TRBJ1-1|few|TRBV14
CASSPRPRTGGTEAFF
TGTGCCAGCAGCCCCCGCCCCCGGACGGGCGGCACTGAAGCTTTCTTT
>.|TRBJ1-4|many|TRBV7-8
CASSLVQEGRNEKLFF
TGTGCCAGCAGCTTAGTCCAGGAGGGACGAAATGAAAAACTGTTTTTT
>.|TRBJ2-3|many|TRBV7-2
CASSFTTGITDTQYF
TGTGCCAGCAGCTTTACCACGGGGATCACAGATACGCAGTATTTT
>.|TRBJ2-7|few|TRBV28
CASSLAAGLEQYF
TGTGCCAGCAGTTTAGCGGCTGGTCTCGAGCAGTACTTC
>.|TRBJ2-7|many|TRBV6-6
CASSYHADSDHEQYF
TGTGCCAGCAGTTACCATGCGGACAGTGATCACGAGCAGTACTTC